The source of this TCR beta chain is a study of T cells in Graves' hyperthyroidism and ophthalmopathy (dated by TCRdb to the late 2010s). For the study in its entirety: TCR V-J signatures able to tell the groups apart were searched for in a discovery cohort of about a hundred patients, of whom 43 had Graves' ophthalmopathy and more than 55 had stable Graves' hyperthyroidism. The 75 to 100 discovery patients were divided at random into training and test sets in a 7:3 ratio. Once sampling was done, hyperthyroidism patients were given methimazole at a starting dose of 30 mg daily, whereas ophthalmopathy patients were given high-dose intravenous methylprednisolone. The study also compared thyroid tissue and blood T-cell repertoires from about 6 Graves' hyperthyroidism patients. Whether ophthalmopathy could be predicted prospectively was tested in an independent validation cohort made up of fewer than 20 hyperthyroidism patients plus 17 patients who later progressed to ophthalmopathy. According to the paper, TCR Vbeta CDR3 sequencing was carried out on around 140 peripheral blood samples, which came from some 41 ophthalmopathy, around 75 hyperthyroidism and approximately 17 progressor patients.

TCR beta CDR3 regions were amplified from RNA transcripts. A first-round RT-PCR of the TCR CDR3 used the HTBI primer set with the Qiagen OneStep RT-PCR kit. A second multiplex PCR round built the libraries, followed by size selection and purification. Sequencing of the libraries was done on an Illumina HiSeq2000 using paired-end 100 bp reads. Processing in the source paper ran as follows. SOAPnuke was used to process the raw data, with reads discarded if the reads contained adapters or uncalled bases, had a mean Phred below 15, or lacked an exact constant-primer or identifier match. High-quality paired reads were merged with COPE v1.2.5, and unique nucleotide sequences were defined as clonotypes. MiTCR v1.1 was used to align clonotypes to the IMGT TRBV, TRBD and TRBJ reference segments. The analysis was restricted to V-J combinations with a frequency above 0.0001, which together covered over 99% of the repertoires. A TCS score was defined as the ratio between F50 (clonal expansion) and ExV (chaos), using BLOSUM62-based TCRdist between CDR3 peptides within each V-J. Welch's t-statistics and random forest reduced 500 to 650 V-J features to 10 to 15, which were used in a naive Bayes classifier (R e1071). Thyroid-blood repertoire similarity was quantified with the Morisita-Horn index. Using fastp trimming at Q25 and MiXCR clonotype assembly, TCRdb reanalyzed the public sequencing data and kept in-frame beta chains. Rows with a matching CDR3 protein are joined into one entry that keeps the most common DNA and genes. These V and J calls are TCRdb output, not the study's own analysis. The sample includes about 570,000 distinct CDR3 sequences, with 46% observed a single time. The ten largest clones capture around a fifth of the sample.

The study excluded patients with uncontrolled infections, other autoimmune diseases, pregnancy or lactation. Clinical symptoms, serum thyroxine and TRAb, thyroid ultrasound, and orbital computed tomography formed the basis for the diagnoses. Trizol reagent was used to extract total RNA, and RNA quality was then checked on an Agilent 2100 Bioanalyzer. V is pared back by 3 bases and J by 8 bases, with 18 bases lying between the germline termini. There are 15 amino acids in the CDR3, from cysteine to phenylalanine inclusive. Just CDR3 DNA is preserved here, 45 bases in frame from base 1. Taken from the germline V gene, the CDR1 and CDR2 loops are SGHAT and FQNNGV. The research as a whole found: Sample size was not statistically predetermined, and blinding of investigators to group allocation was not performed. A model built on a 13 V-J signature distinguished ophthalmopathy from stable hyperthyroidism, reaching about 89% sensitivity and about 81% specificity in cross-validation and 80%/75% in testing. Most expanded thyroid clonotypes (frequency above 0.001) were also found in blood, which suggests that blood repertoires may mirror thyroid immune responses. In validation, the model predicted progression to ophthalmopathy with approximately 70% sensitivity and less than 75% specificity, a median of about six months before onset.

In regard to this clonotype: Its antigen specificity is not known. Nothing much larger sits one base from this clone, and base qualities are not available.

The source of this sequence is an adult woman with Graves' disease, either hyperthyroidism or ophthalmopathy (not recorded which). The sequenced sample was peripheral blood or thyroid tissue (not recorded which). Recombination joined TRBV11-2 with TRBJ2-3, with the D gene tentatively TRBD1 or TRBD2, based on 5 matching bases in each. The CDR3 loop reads CASSFPWGKAATQYF. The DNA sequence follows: TGTGCCAGCAGCTTTCCATGGGGGAAGGCAGCTACGCAGTATTTT.